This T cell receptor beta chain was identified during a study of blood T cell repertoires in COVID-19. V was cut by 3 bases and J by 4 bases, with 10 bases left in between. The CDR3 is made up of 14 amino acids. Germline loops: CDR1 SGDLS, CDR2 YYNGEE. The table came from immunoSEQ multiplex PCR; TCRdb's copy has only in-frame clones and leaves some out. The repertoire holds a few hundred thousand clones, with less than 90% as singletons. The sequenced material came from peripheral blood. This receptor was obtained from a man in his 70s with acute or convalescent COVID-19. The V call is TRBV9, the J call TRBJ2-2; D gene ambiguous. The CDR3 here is CASSAGSVTGELFF. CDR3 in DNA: TGTGCCAGCAGCGCCGGGTCTGTCACCGGGGAGCTGTTTTTT.